These 8 T cell receptor beta chains came from one sample sequenced in a study of T cells in Graves' hyperthyroidism and ophthalmopathy. The CDR3 regions of TCR beta were amplified from RNA transcripts. The HTBI primer set was used in a first-round RT-PCR of the TCR CDR3. Via MiXCR, TCRdb re-called the multiplex PCR reads, giving one row per CDR3 protein. This sample has almost 500,000 distinct CDR3 sequences, with around a fifth found just once. Specimen: blood. Every receptor here comes from a woman aged 70-85 years with Graves' ophthalmopathy.

The chain joins TRBV4-2 to TRBJ2-1; TRBD2 matches at 8 bases. This CDR3 has 15 residues. V was clipped by 5 bases and J by 2 bases; unmatched bases: 5. From germline, CDR1 is LGHNA and CDR2 YNFKEQ. The CDR3 DNA follows: TGTGCCAGCAGCTGGTCACTAGCGGCCTACAATGAGCAGTTCTTC. Amino acid sequence: CASSWSLAAYNEQFF.

The V call is TRBV20-1, the J call TRBJ2-7, with 8 nucleotides matching TRBD1. The CDR3 is 14 residues long. From germline, CDR1 is DFQATT and CDR2 SNEGSKA (reference sequence). J gave up 2 bases and V 6 bases, and 9 bases lay outside the gene matches. CDR3 sequence: CSAESDRATYEQYF. As DNA, the CDR3 is TGCAGTGCCGAGTCGGACAGGGCCACCTACGAGCAGTACTTC.

The CDR3 DNA reads TGTGCCAGCAGCGGGGCGGCGGGTAGCTCCTACGAGCAGTACTTC. It specifies CASSGAAGSSYEQYF. The chain has TRBV9 and TRBJ2-7, with D maybe TRBD2 (5 bases). The germline CDR1 and CDR2 sequences are SGDLS and YYNGEE. V was trimmed by 3 bases and J by 0 bases, leaving 13 bases between them. The CDR3 runs to 15 residues.

The V and J genes are TRBV9 and TRBJ1-2; maybe TRBD1 (5 bases). Deletions cut 0 bases from V and 1 base from J, with 13 bases between. CDR1 and CDR2 (germline): SGDLS, YYNGEE. There are 16 residues in the CDR3. The chain's CDR3 is CASSVVPGGVNYGYTF. CDR3 nucleotide sequence: TGTGCCAGCAGCGTAGTCCCCGGGGGGGTTAACTATGGCTACACCTTC.

This chain links TRBV9 with TRBJ2-3; D might be TRBD1 (5 bases). The V end lost 3 bases, the J end lost 4 bases, and 15 bases lay between the germline ends. The CDR3 spans 15 residues. Germline V gene data show CDR1 as SGDLS and CDR2 as YYNGEE. DNA of the CDR3: TGTGCCAGCAGCGCCTCGTCAGGGTTCGCAGATACGCAGTATTTT. It translates to CASSASSGFADTQYF.

Ten or more counts support this clonotype. This sequence joins TRBV7-2 and TRBJ2-1; D not resolved. Germline CDR1 SGHTA, CDR2 FQGNSA. The CDR3 is 15 residues long. V shed 1 base and J shed 4 bases, with 11 bases lying between them. This CDR3 is CASSLVDPLYNEQFF. The CDR3 nucleotides read TGTGCCAGCAGCTTAGTGGACCCGCTGTACAATGAGCAGTTCTTC.

The chain carries TRBV7-9 and TRBJ2-7; D is perhaps TRBD1 (6 bases). CDR3 length: 12 amino acids. Germline V gene sequence: CDR1 SEHNR, CDR2 FQNEAQ (reference sequence). The V and J ends lost 1 base and 9 bases respectively, with 10 bases between them. The CDR3 loop reads CASSLVQGRQYF. The CDR3, as DNA: TGTGCCAGCAGCTTAGTTCAGGGGCGGCAGTACTTC.

The J gene is TRBJ2-1, the V gene TRBV5-1; 8 bases agree with TRBD1. The V segment lost 4 bases and the J segment 6 bases; nucleotides outside the gene matches: 9. The length of the CDR3 is 15 residues. CDR1 is SGHRS, CDR2 YFSETQ, per germline. The CDR3 loop is CASSPDRGYGNEQFF. The CDR3 DNA reads TGCGCCAGCAGCCCCGACAGGGGATATGGCAATGAGCAGTTCTTC.